This T cell receptor beta chain was profiled in a study of CXCR3-negative and CXCR3-positive naive CD8 T cells. Study-wide results and limits: The study found more hydrophobic TRB CDR3s in CXCR3-positive naive cells than in CXCR3-negative naive cells.

Details on this clonotype: Its cognate antigen is unknown.

The method, 5' RACE with UMI labels, was used to prepare the TRB cDNA libraries. For each CDR3 protein, TCRdb gives one entry from its re-call of the 5' RACE reads, without DNA. This repertoire includes 150,000 or so distinct CDR3 sequences. Sequencing was carried out using naive CXCR3+ CD8+ T cells from blood. Described subset: CD45RO-CCR7+CD27+CD95- naive CD8+ T cells expressing CXCR3 (TNR3+). This clonotype was obtained from a human donor in good health. Some clones in this sample may be carry-over from other donors' samples.

CDR3 sequence: CASSLDTVANYGYTF. The chain employs TRBV5-5 and TRBJ1-2. CDR1 and CDR2 from the germline V gene are SGHKS and YYEKEE (reference sequence). CDR3 size: 15 residues. Based on the CDR3 plus reference TRBV5-5 and TRBJ1-2, the full variable domain is DAGVTQSPTHLIKTRGQQVTLRCSPISGHKSVSWYQQVLGQGPQFIFQYYEKEERGRGNFPDRFSARQFPNYSSELNVNALLLGDSALYLCASSLDTVANYGYTFGSGTRLTVV.